This record concerns one T cell receptor beta chain sequence. The antigen is not known. The sample is drawn from a study of cytomegalovirus exposure and HLA in healthy donors. Regarding the study as a whole: Within the approximately 130 validation repertoires, first-cohort TCR clusters tended to co-occur, according to a later analysis.

Sequenced by immunoSEQ multiplex PCR; TCRdb stores in-frame clones only, minus some. The sample consists of more than 110,000 clones, approximately 84% of them appearing once. The V end lost 4 bases, the J end lost 2 bases, and 15 bases lay between the germline ends. Germline assignment: CDR1 SGHRS and CDR2 YFSETQ. The length of the CDR3 is 15 residues. This sequence originates from a woman under 40 in good health and CMV-seronegative. J is TRBJ2-5 and V is TRBV5-1; tentatively, D is TRBD2 (5 bases). Sequencing used PBMCs. The CDR3, as DNA: TGCGCCAGCAGCCCCGGTCCAGCGGAACAAGAGACCCAGTACTTC. This encodes CASSPGPAEQETQYF. Using reference TRBV5-1 and TRBJ2-5 for the parts outside the CDR3, the full variable domain is KAGVTQTPRYLIKTRGQQVTLSCSPISGHRSVSWYQQTPGQGLQFLFEYFSETQRNKGNFPGRFSGRQFSNSRSEMNVSTLELGDSALYLCASSPGPAEQETQYFGPGTRLLVL.